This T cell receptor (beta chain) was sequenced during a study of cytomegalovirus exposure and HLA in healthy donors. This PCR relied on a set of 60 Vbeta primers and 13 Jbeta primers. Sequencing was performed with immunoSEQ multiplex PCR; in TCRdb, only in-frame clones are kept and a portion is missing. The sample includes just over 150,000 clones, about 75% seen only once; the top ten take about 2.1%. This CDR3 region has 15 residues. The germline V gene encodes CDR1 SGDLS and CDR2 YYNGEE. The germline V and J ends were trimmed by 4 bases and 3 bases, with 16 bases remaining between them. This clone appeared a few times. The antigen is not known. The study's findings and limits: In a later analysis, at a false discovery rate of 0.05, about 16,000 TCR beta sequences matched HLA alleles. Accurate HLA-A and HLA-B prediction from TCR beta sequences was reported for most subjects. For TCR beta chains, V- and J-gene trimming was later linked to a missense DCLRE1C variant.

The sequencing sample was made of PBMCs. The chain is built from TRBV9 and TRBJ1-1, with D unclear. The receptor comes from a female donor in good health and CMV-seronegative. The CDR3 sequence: CASSPRASGDTEAFF. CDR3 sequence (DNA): TGTGCCAGCAGCCCCCGAGCGTCCGGGGACACTGAAGCTTTCTTT.